This note documents a single T cell receptor beta chain sequence. Its antigen is not identified. This specimen belongs to a study of beta chain features in type 1 diabetes. Points from the study as a whole: Moderate yet significant TCRB CDR3 shortening was seen in Type 1 diabetes patients in all four CD4+ subsets.

The CDR3 loop spans 13 amino acids. Trimming stripped 8 bases from V and 0 bases from J, with 12 bases between. Germline lookup yields CDR1 SQVTM and CDR2 ANQGSEA. Expressed TCRB transcripts were sequenced after all isolated RNA was converted to cDNA. Clones were sequenced by immunoSEQ multiplex PCR, and TCRdb holds only the in-frame ones, with some missing. Among about 300,000 clones listed, approximately 15% were seen once. This clonotype was obtained from a woman in her late teens or twenties with type 1 diabetes. The sample was naive CD4+ T cells from blood. The chain couples TRBV29-1 to TRBJ2-3; D may be TRBD1 (5 bases). The CDR3 is CSSQEGSTDTQYF. CDR3 nucleotide sequence: TGCAGCTCACAGGAAGGGAGCACAGATACGCAGTATTTT.